A selection of T cell receptor beta chains follows, all from one sample in a study of T cells in Graves' hyperthyroidism and ophthalmopathy. TCRdb used MiXCR to reprocess the multiplex PCR reads, holding one entry per CDR3 protein. The sample lists some 600,000 distinct CDR3 sequences, approximately 13% seen once, with approximately 5.7% in the top ten. The sample was blood. Receptors were obtained from a woman aged 25 to 39 with Graves' hyperthyroidism that later progressed to Graves' ophthalmopathy. The CDR3 runs from the conserved cysteine through the conserved F or W. Fields, in order: V gene, J gene, D gene, clone size, CDR3 protein, CDR3 DNA. The D gene is left open where the match is weak. For some rows the clone size is stated as once, few or many, or as a class when expanded; others skip it.

V: TRBV12-3/TRBV12-4; J: TRBJ2-3; D: NA; size: many; CDR3: CASSFSLATDTQYF; DNA: TGTGCCAGCAGTTTCTCGCTAGCAACAGATACGCAGTATTTT
V: TRBV28; J: TRBJ2-7; D: NA; size: many; CDR3: CASSFEGFSYEQYF; DNA: TGTGCCAGCAGTTTTGAGGGCTTCTCCTACGAGCAGTACTTC
V: TRBV19; J: TRBJ2-7; D: NA; size: many; CDR3: CASSHRGTGDEQYF; DNA: TGTGCCAGTAGCCACCGGGGGACGGGAGATGAGCAGTACTTC
V: TRBV3-1; J: TRBJ1-1; D: NA; size: few; CDR3: CASSQESSRWGRTEAFF; DNA: TGTGCCAGCAGCCAAGAAAGTTCTCGGTGGGGGCGCACTGAAGCTTTCTTT
V: TRBV5-5; J: TRBJ2-7; D: NA; size: few; CDR3: CASSTVRDGSYEQYF; DNA: TGTGCCAGCAGCACAGTCCGGGACGGATCCTACGAGCAGTACTTC
V: TRBV2; J: TRBJ2-1; D: NA; size: many; CDR3: CASSDGVVGEQFF; DNA: TGTGCCAGCAGTGATGGAGTGGTAGGTGAGCAGTTCTTC
V: TRBV5-1; J: TRBJ1-1; D: NA; size: once; CDR3: CASSPGTATGNTEAFF; DNA: TGCGCCAGCAGCCCAGGGACCGCCACCGGGAACACTGAAGCTTTCTTT
V: TRBV7-9; J: TRBJ2-7; D: NA; size: many; CDR3: CASTRTGKGEQYF; DNA: TGTGCCAGCACCAGAACAGGGAAGGGCGAGCAGTACTTC
V: TRBV3-1; J: TRBJ2-1; D: TRBD1; size: NA; CDR3: CASSQVSGTGINEQFF; DNA: TGTGCCAGCAGCCAAGTGAGCGGGACAGGGATCAATGAGCAGTTCTTC
V: TRBV24-1; J: TRBJ2-3; D: NA; size: NA; CDR3: CATSDPRSGPTATDTQYF; DNA: TGTGCCACCAGTGATCCCCGGTCGGGACCCACAGCCACAGATACGCAGTATTTT
V: TRBV28; J: TRBJ2-7; D: NA; size: many; CDR3: CASSTAGAGIYEQYF; DNA: TGTGCCAGCAGTACCGCCGGGGCGGGGATCTACGAGCAGTACTTC
V: TRBV6-1; J: TRBJ1-5; D: TRBD1; size: few; CDR3: CASRERTGWDQPQHF; DNA: TGTGCCAGCAGAGAGAGGACAGGGTGGGACCAGCCCCAGCATTTT
V: TRBV12-5; J: TRBJ2-3; D: NA; size: many; CDR3: CASAVGDTPPDTQYF; DNA: TGTGCTAGTGCCGTAGGGGACACCCCCCCAGATACGCAGTATTTT
V: TRBV6-2/TRBV6-3; J: TRBJ2-5; D: NA; size: few; CDR3: CASSYIPQETQYF; DNA: TGTGCCAGCAGTTACATCCCCCAAGAGACCCAGTACTTC
V: TRBV4-2; J: TRBJ1-1; D: NA; size: few; CDR3: CASSQVKPAGNTEAFF; DNA: TGTGCCAGCAGCCAAGTTAAACCAGCAGGGAACACTGAAGCTTTCTTT
V: TRBV25-1; J: TRBJ2-7; D: TRBD2; size: NA; CDR3: CASSELGGSINEQYF; DNA: TGTGCCAGCAGTGAATTGGGCGGGAGCATAAACGAGCAGTACTTC
V: TRBV6-2/TRBV6-3; J: TRBJ2-7; D: NA; size: NA; CDR3: CASSSLTRLAYEQYF; DNA: TGTGCCAGCAGTTCCTTGACTAGACTCGCCTACGAGCAGTACTTC
V: TRBV9; J: TRBJ1-1; D: NA; size: many; CDR3: CASSVLPMNTEAFF; DNA: TGTGCCAGCAGCGTACTACCAATGAACACTGAAGCTTTCTTT
V: TRBV12-3/TRBV12-4; J: TRBJ1-1; D: TRBD1; size: many; CDR3: CASSLSGTGGEGAFF; DNA: TGTGCCAGCAGTCTATCCGGGACAGGGGGCGAAGGAGCTTTCTTT
V: TRBV20-1; J: TRBJ2-5; D: NA; size: many; CDR3: CSASLAQETQYF; DNA: TGCAGTGCTAGCCTAGCCCAAGAGACCCAGTACTTC
V: TRBV6-6; J: TRBJ1-2; D: NA; size: NA; CDR3: CASSYPQVSNYGYTF; DNA: TGTGCCAGCAGTTACCCACAAGTTTCTAACTATGGCTACACCTTC
V: TRBV4-1; J: TRBJ2-5; D: TRBD2; size: NA; CDR3: CASSQDPSGAETQYF; DNA: TGCGCCAGCAGCCAAGATCCTAGCGGAGCAGAGACCCAGTACTTC
V: TRBV20-1; J: TRBJ2-2; D: NA; size: many; CDR3: CSALSLWTAANTGELFF; DNA: TGCAGTGCTCTCAGCCTGTGGACGGCGGCGAACACCGGGGAGCTGTTTTTT
V: TRBV6-1; J: TRBJ2-5; D: NA; size: many; CDR3: CAGGATRTETQYF; DNA: TGTGCCGGGGGGGCCACTAGGACAGAGACCCAGTACTTC
V: TRBV2; J: TRBJ2-7; D: NA; size: many; CDR3: CASSELLGEQYF; DNA: TGTGCCAGCAGTGAACTATTGGGAGAGCAGTACTTC
V: TRBV5-1; J: TRBJ1-1; D: TRBD1; size: NA; CDR3: CASSGRQGKNTEAFF; DNA: TGCGCCAGCAGCGGAAGACAGGGAAAGAACACTGAAGCTTTCTTT
V: TRBV30; J: TRBJ1-1; D: TRBD1; size: many; CDR3: CAWRGDRGRIKTEAFF; DNA: TGTGCCTGGAGAGGGGACAGAGGGAGGATAAAGACTGAAGCTTTCTTT
V: TRBV5-1; J: TRBJ1-1; D: NA; size: NA; CDR3: CASSLDRDMNTEAFF; DNA: TGCGCCAGCAGCTTGGATCGGGACATGAACACTGAAGCTTTCTTT
V: TRBV7-3; J: TRBJ2-7; D: NA; size: few; CDR3: CASSPQQVYEQYF; DNA: TGTGCCAGCAGCCCACAACAAGTGTACGAGCAGTACTTC
V: TRBV9; J: TRBJ2-4; D: NA; size: few; CDR3: CASSPELGSSQGQYF; DNA: TGTGCCAGCAGCCCCGAATTGGGGTCTTCACAGGGTCAGTACTTC
V: TRBV5-1; J: TRBJ2-7; D: TRBD1; size: many; CDR3: CASSFRDRGSYEQYF; DNA: TGCGCCAGCAGCTTCCGGGACAGGGGCTCCTACGAGCAGTACTTC
V: TRBV6-1; J: TRBJ2-6; D: TRBD2; size: few; CDR3: CASSPRTSGGSGANVLTF; DNA: TGTGCCAGCAGCCCTCGGACTAGCGGGGGCTCTGGGGCCAACGTCCTGACTTTC
V: TRBV9; J: TRBJ1-4; D: NA; size: many; CDR3: CASSVEMGGPNEKLFF; DNA: TGTGCCAGCAGCGTAGAAATGGGGGGCCCTAATGAAAAACTGTTTTTT
V: TRBV7-9; J: TRBJ1-2; D: TRBD1; size: many; CDR3: CASSPPTGEYGYTF; DNA: TGTGCCAGCAGCCCGCCGACAGGGGAATACGGCTACACCTTC
V: TRBV6-1; J: TRBJ2-7; D: TRBD2; size: NA; CDR3: CASSTWTSGTYEQYF; DNA: TGTGCCAGCAGTACCTGGACTAGCGGGACCTACGAGCAGTACTTC
V: TRBV12-3/TRBV12-4; J: TRBJ2-1; D: NA; size: many; CDR3: CATRGDGVYNEQFF; DNA: TGTGCCACCAGGGGGGACGGGGTTTACAATGAGCAGTTCTTC
V: TRBV7-9; J: TRBJ1-6; D: TRBD1; size: NA; CDR3: CASSHNRGRDSPLHF; DNA: TGTGCCAGCAGCCATAACAGGGGGCGAGATTCACCCCTCCACTTT
V: TRBV9; J: TRBJ2-3; D: NA; size: many; CDR3: CASSGGRDYTQYF; DNA: TGTGCCAGCAGCGGTGGTCGAGACTATACGCAGTATTTT
V: TRBV4-2; J: TRBJ2-1; D: NA; size: few; CDR3: CASSQEEIGWPYNEQFF; DNA: TGTGCCAGCAGCCAAGAAGAGATAGGGTGGCCCTACAATGAGCAGTTCTTC
V: TRBV6-1; J: TRBJ1-1; D: NA; size: few; CDR3: CASSSRQGYTEAFF; DNA: TGTGCCAGCAGTTCGAGGCAGGGCTACACTGAAGCTTTCTTT
V: TRBV2; J: TRBJ1-4; D: NA; size: many; CDR3: CASGTDFSNEKLFF; DNA: TGTGCCAGCGGGACTGACTTTAGTAATGAAAAACTGTTTTTT
V: TRBV9; J: TRBJ2-1; D: NA; size: once; CDR3: CASSVGAREYNEQFF; DNA: TGTGCCAGCAGCGTAGGGGCGAGAGAGTACAATGAGCAGTTCTTC
V: TRBV4-1; J: TRBJ2-7; D: TRBD2; size: NA; CDR3: CASSPQRGSGSSYEQYF; DNA: TGCGCCAGCAGCCCCCAAAGGGGTAGCGGGAGTTCCTACGAGCAGTACTTC
V: TRBV3-1; J: TRBJ1-6; D: NA; size: many; CDR3: CASSSQDSRNSPLHF; DNA: TGTGCCAGCAGCTCTCAAGACAGCCGTAATTCACCCCTCCACTTT
V: TRBV30; J: TRBJ2-1; D: TRBD2; size: many; CDR3: CAWDSSGGYNEQFF; DNA: TGTGCCTGGGACTCTAGCGGGGGCTACAATGAGCAGTTCTTC
V: TRBV3-1; J: TRBJ2-7; D: NA; size: NA; CDR3: CASSQFPQYEQYF; DNA: TGTGCCAGCAGCCAATTCCCTCAATACGAGCAGTACTTC
V: TRBV20-1; J: TRBJ2-7; D: NA; size: many; CDR3: CSARPRELRPYEQYF; DNA: TGCAGTGCTAGACCGAGGGAACTCCGCCCCTACGAGCAGTACTTC
V: TRBV7-2; J: TRBJ2-7; D: TRBD1; size: many; CDR3: CASSSYDDRGEQYF; DNA: TGTGCCAGCAGCTCCTACGACGACAGGGGCGAGCAGTACTTC
V: TRBV20-1; J: TRBJ2-2; D: NA; size: many; CDR3: CSARDSGVNTGELFF; DNA: TGCAGTGCTAGAGATTCAGGGGTGAACACCGGGGAGCTGTTTTTT
V: TRBV2; J: TRBJ2-6; D: NA; size: many; CDR3: CASSLESSGANVLTF; DNA: TGTGCCAGCAGTCTCGAAAGCTCTGGGGCCAACGTCCTGACTTTC